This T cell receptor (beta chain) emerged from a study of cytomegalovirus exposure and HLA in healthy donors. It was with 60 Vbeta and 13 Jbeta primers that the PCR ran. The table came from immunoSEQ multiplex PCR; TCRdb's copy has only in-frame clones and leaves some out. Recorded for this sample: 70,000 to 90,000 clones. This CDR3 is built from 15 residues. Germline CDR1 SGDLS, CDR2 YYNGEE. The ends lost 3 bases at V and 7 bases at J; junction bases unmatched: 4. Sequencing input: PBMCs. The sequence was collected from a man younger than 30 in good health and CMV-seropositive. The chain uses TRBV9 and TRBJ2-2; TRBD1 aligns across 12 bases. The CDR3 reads CASSAGTGGFGELFF. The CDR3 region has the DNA TGTGCCAGCAGCGCAGGGACAGGGGGCTTCGGGGAGCTGTTTTTT.